These T cell receptor beta chains were read from a single sample in a study of spatial heterogeneity in lung cancer. TCRdb itself ran the 5' RACE reads through MiXCR, one entry per CDR3 protein. The profile covers 5,800 or so distinct CDR3 sequences, with 13% appearing a single time and over 15% taken by the ten largest. Sample: lung tumor tissue, taken at surgery. The receptor source for this set is a female donor with early-stage non-small cell lung cancer. Each CDR3 is given with its conserved first and last residue. The order of the fields is J gene, D gene, clone size, CDR3 length, V gene, CDR3 DNA, CDR3 protein. A D gene is named only where the DNA matches it firmly. Clone size, where shown, is once, few, many, or a class for clones that have expanded.

J gene: TRBJ1-1; D gene: NA; clone size: NA; CDR3 length: 12; V gene: TRBV11-2; CDR3 DNA: TGTGCCAGCAGCTTGAACAGGGTGGAAGCTTTCTTT; CDR3 protein: CASSLNRVEAFF
J gene: TRBJ1-1; D gene: TRBD1; clone size: medium-sized; CDR3 length: 15; V gene: TRBV20-1; CDR3 DNA: TGCAGTGCTAGATCCGGGACAGGCCGGAACACTGAAGCTTTCTTT; CDR3 protein: CSARSGTGRNTEAFF
J gene: TRBJ2-2; D gene: NA; clone size: large; CDR3 length: 15; V gene: TRBV7-9; CDR3 DNA: TGTGCCAGCAGCTCCCGGGGGACCGAAACCGGGGAGCTGTTTTTT; CDR3 protein: CASSSRGTETGELFF
J gene: TRBJ2-5; D gene: NA; clone size: NA; CDR3 length: 16; V gene: TRBV7-8; CDR3 DNA: TGTGCCAGCAGCTTAGGGGCAGGGATCGTCCAAGAGACCCAGTACTTC; CDR3 protein: CASSLGAGIVQETQYF
J gene: TRBJ1-1; D gene: NA; clone size: once; CDR3 length: 14; V gene: TRBV19; CDR3 DNA: TGTGCCAGTAGTATGGGGGAAGTTGTCACTGAAGCTTTCTTT; CDR3 protein: CASSMGEVVTEAFF
J gene: TRBJ2-3; D gene: NA; clone size: medium-sized; CDR3 length: 14; V gene: TRBV9; CDR3 DNA: TGTGCCAGCAGCGTAGATCACTTCACAGATACGCAGTATTTT; CDR3 protein: CASSVDHFTDTQYF
J gene: TRBJ2-1; D gene: NA; clone size: medium-sized; CDR3 length: 12; V gene: TRBV12-3/TRBV12-4; CDR3 DNA: TGTGCCAGCAGTTTAGTATGGGGGGAGCAGTTCTTC; CDR3 protein: CASSLVWGEQFF
J gene: TRBJ2-1; D gene: TRBD1; clone size: many; CDR3 length: 14; V gene: TRBV10-3; CDR3 DNA: TGTGCCATCAGTGATCGGGACAGGGGTAATGAGCAGTTCTTC; CDR3 protein: CAISDRDRGNEQFF
J gene: TRBJ1-1; D gene: TRBD1; clone size: NA; CDR3 length: 13; V gene: TRBV18; CDR3 DNA: TGTGCCAGCTCACCACTGGGACAGGGGGAAGCTTTCTTT; CDR3 protein: CASSPLGQGEAFF
J gene: TRBJ2-3; D gene: TRBD1; clone size: NA; CDR3 length: 14; V gene: TRBV29-1; CDR3 DNA: TGCAGCGTTGAAGGGACAGGGGGTACAGATACGCAGTATTTT; CDR3 protein: CSVEGTGGTDTQYF
J gene: TRBJ2-1; D gene: TRBD2; clone size: medium-sized; CDR3 length: 15; V gene: TRBV30; CDR3 DNA: TGTGCCTGGACTTCTGGCGGGAGGGCTTACAATGAGCAGTTCTTC; CDR3 protein: CAWTSGGRAYNEQFF